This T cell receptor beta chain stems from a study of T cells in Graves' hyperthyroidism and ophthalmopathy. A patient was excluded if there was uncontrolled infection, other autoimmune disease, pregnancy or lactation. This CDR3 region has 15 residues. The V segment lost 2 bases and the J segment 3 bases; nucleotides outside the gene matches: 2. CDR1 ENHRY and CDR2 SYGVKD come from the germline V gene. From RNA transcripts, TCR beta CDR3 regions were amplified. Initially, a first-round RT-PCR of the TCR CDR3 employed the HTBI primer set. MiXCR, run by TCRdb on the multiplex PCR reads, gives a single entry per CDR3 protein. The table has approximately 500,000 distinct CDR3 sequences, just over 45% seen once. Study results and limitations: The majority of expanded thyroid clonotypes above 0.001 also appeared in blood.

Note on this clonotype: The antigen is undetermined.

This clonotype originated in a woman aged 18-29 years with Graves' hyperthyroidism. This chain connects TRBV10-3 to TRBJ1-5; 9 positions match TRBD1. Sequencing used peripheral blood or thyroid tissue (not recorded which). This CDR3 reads CAISEGQGPNQPQHF. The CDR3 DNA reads TGTGCCATCAGTGAGGGACAGGGGCCCAATCAGCCCCAGCATTTT.